Here is one TCR beta chain with its context. The data derive from a study of T cell changes during pregnancy in multiple sclerosis. Repertoires were generated with immunoSEQ multiplex PCR, while TCRdb's copy carries only in-frame clones and drops some. The repertoire holds 90,000 to 120,000 clones, around 93% seen once, with approximately 1% in the top ten. The germline gives CDR1 SEHNR, CDR2 FQNEAQ (reference sequence). The CDR3 is 15 residues long. V was trimmed by 4 bases and J by 0 bases, leaving 9 bases between them. The J gene is TRBJ2-2, the V gene TRBV7-9, with D unresolved. Sequencing used peripheral blood, obtained before pregnancy. This clonotype was sampled from a female donor with multiple sclerosis, enrolled in a pregnancy study. The CDR3 sequence: CASSSPQTNTGELFF. CDR3 sequence (DNA): TGTGCCAGCAGCTCCCCCCAGACGAACACCGGGGAGCTGTTTTTT.